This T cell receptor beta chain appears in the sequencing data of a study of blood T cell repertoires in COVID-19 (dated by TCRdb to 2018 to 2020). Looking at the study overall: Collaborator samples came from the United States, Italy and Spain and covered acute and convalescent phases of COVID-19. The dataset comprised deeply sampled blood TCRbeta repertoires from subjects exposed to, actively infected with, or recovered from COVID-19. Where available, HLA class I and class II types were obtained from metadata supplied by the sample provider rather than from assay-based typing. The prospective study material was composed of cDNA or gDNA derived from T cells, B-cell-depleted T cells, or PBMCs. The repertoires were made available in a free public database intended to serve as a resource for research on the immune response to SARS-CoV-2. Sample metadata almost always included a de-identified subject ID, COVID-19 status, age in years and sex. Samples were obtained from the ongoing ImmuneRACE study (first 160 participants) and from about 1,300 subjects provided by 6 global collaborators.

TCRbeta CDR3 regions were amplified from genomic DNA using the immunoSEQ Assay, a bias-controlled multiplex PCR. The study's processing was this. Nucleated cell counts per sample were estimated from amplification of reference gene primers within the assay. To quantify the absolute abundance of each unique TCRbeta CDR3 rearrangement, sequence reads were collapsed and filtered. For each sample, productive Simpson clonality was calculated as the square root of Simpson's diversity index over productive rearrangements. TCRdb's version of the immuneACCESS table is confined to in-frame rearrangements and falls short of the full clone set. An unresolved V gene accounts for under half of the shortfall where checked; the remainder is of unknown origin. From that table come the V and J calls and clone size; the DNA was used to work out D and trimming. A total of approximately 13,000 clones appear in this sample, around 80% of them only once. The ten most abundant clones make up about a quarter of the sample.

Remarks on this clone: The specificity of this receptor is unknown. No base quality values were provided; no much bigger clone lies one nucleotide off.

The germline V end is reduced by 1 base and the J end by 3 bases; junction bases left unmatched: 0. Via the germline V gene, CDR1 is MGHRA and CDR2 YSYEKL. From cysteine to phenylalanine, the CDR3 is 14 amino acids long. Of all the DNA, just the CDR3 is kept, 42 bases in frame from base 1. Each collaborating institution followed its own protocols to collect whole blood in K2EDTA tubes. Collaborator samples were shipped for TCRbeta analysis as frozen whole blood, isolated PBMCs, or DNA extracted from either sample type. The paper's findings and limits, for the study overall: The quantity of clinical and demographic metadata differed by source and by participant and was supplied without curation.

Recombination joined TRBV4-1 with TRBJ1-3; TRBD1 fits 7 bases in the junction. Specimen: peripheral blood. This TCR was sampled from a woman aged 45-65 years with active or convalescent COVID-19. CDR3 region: CASSQGTGGNTIYF. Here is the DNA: TGCGCCAGCAGCCAAGGGACAGGTGGAAACACCATATATTTT.